Following are 3 T cell receptor beta chains from one sample sequenced in a study of blood T cells in healthy people across ages (dated by TCRdb to the mid-2010s). Receptors were amplified or captured by 5' RACE. Data came from an Illumina HiSeq 2500. A second about 7 to 12 cycle PCR used a sample-barcoded 5' primer and a J-beta primer mix. In TCRdb, the public reads were trimmed at Q25 with fastp and aligned with MiXCR, with productive beta chains retained. Identical CDR3 protein sequences are pooled into one entry, listed with their most common genes and DNA. The sample table holds around 800,000 distinct CDR3 sequences, of which roughly 25% were seen once. The ten largest clones take up around 2.9% of the sample. These data were likewise used in another study, on T cells of mothers and their children.

The sequenced sample was blood. Receptor source: a boy younger than 18 in good health.

This clonotype was counted between two and nine times. The rearrangement uses TRBV29-1 and TRBJ2-5; D is possibly TRBD2 (6 bases). TRBJ2-7 explains the end of the DNA better; the J call may be wrong. Looked up from germline, CDR1 is SQVTM and CDR2 is ANQGSEA. The CDR3 totals 15 residues. The CDR3 reads CSVDGLAGGAYEQYF. CDR3 in DNA: TGCAGCGTTGATGGGTTAGCAGGCGGGGCCTACGAGCAGTACTTC.

The chain has TRBV20-1 and TRBJ2-3; TRBD2 agrees at 7 bases. Trimming at V came to 2 bases and at J to 5 bases, leaving 7 bases not matched to a gene. The CDR3 has 14 residues. The V gene's germline CDR1 is DFQATT and CDR2 SNEGSKA (reference sequence). CDR3 sequence reads: CSARRGEVEDTQYF. CDR3 DNA: TGCAGTGCTAGACGGGGGGAGGTGGAAGATACGCAGTATTTT.

This clonotype has a handful of counts. The V call is TRBV21-1, the J call TRBJ2-3; the D call TRBD2 from the table was never checked on the DNA. TRBV21-1 is flagged as a pseudogene. The CDR3 length is 16 residues. The CDR3 DNA is TGTGCCAGCAGCAAACGAAGCGGGGGGGCCTCAGATACGCAGTATTTT. Residues: CASSKRSGGASDTQYF.